This TCR beta chain came from a study of siplizumab effects on memory and regulatory T cells. Comments on this clone: Its antigen remains unidentified.

Findings and caveats of the study: With siplizumab, Treg-derived clones averaged approximately 72% of mappable alloreactive CD4+ clones, versus 25% to 30% in controls.

The data were produced by immunoSEQ multiplex PCR, yet TCRdb's version contains in-frame clones alone and is incomplete. The repertoire holds 55,000 to 70,000 clones, with 90% to 95% as singletons. The sequencing sample was made of CD8+ T cells sorted from blood. The sequence was collected from a human donor in good health.

CDR3 DNA sequence: TGTGCCACCAGCAGAGGGACAGGGGGAAACAATGAGCAGTTCTTC. It encodes CATSRGTGGNNEQFF. The V call is TRBV15, the J call TRBJ2-1, with 10 bases lining up with TRBD1. Germline assignment: CDR1 LNHNV and CDR2 YYDKDF (reference sequence). The CDR3 length is 15 residues. Trimming at V came to 1 base and at J to 5 bases, leaving 2 bases not matched to a gene.